The 30 T cell receptor beta chains presented below share a single source sample, sequenced in a study of blood T cell repertoires in COVID-19. Data came from immunoSEQ multiplex PCR; TCRdb stores just in-frame clones and leaves some out. This sample has some 200,000 clones, with around 94% found just once. Sequencing used peripheral blood. The source of these receptors is a man aged 30 to 39 with COVID-19, enrolled during active disease.

V is TRBV2 and J is TRBJ2-1; no definite D call. The germline V gene has CDR1 SNHLY and CDR2 FYNNEI. V lost 6 bases to trimming and J lost 5 bases, with 8 bases between them. CDR3 length: 12 residues. DNA of the CDR3: TGTGCCAGCAGCGTTCAGAACAATGAGCAGTTCTTC. Translation: CASSVQNNEQFF.

The chain employs TRBV19 and TRBJ1-3; D not resolved. Trimming removed 6 bases from V and 0 bases from J, with 12 bases in between. The CDR3 is made up of 15 amino acids. Looked up from germline, CDR1 is LNHDA and CDR2 is SQIVND (reference sequence). This CDR3 reads CASSLNLNSGNTIYF. CDR3 coding DNA: TGTGCCAGTAGCCTAAATTTAAACTCTGGAAACACCATATATTTT.

V gene TRBV10-1 combines with J gene TRBJ1-4; 9 nucleotides align to TRBD1. The germline gives CDR1 WNHNN, CDR2 SYGVQD (reference sequence). The CDR3 is 14 amino acids. V was clipped by 3 bases and J by 5 bases; unmatched bases: 1. CDR3 nucleotides: TGCGCCAGCAGTGAAGGGACAGGGAATGAAAAACTGTTTTTT. Amino acid sequence: CASSEGTGNEKLFF.

The rearrangement joins TRBV19 to TRBJ2-1; D possibly corresponds to TRBD1 (6 bases). This CDR3 has 17 residues. Germline CDR1 reads LNHDA; CDR2 reads SQIVND (reference sequence). V lost 2 bases, J lost 2 bases, and 16 bases lay in between. The chain's CDR3 is CASSISTGTYPYNEQFF. CDR3 nucleotide sequence: TGTGCCAGTAGTATATCAACCGGGACATACCCCTACAATGAGCAGTTCTTC. Together with reference TRBV19 and TRBJ2-1, the CDR3 gives the full variable domain: DGGITQSPKYLFRKEGQNVTLSCEQNLNHDAMYWYRQDPGQGLRLIYYSQIVNDFQKGDIAEGYSVSREKKESFPLTVTSAQKNPTAFYLCASSISTGTYPYNEQFFGPGTRLTVL.

This clone appeared a single time. The germline gene is not matched at one end of the junction; a read error may be the cause. V usage is TRBV6-1 and J usage is TRBJ1-6; D is undetermined. The germline V gene has CDR1 MNHNS and CDR2 SASEGT. The CDR3 spans 15 residues. DNA of the CDR3: TGTGCCAGCACTGAATGGGCCCAAAACGATTCACCCCTCCACTTT. Amino acid sequence: CASTEWAQNDSPLHF.

The chain links TRBV5-1 to TRBJ2-3; the D gene is possibly TRBD1 (7 bases). Deletions cut 4 bases from V and 2 bases from J, with 14 bases between. The CDR3 spans 15 residues. Germline V CDR1 and CDR2: SGHRS, YFSETQ. The CDR3 here is CASSLRDSATDTQYF. CDR3 nucleotide sequence: TGCGCCAGCAGCCTGCGGGACAGCGCCACAGATACGCAGTATTTT.

The V and J genes are TRBV6-6 and TRBJ2-7; 10 nucleotides line up with TRBD1. This CDR3 comprises 14 residues. Germline CDR1 MNHNY, CDR2 SVGAGI (reference sequence). With 6 bases clipped from V and 6 bases from J, the junction kept 8 bases outside the gene matches. The CDR3 is CASRWTGGTSEQYF. CDR3 coding DNA: TGTGCCAGCAGATGGACAGGGGGGACGTCCGAGCAGTACTTC.

The chain is built from TRBV6-2 or TRBV6-3 and TRBJ1-2, with a weak D call TRBD1 (5 bases). The CDR3 runs to 16 residues. The germline CDR1 and CDR2 sequences are MNHEY and SVGEGT. The V gene lost 4 bases and the J gene lost 3 bases, with 18 bases spanning the gap. CDR3 DNA sequence: TGTGCCAGCAGTTGGCAGCCGGGACGGGGGGACTATGGCTACACCTTC. Its protein is CASSWQPGRGDYGYTF.

The chain employs TRBV29-1 and TRBJ2-2; D is possibly TRBD1 (6 bases). Deletions cut 6 bases from V and 5 bases from J, with 13 bases between. The CDR3 extends over 13 amino acids. Germline CDR1 reads SQVTM; CDR2 reads ANQGSEA. The CDR3 is CSVAGVRTGELFF. The CDR3 DNA sequence: TGCAGCGTCGCAGGGGTGAGGACCGGGGAGCTGTTTTTT.

The chain recombines TRBV12-3 or TRBV12-4 with TRBJ1-1, with D tentatively TRBD1 (5 bases). Trimming took off 3 bases at V and 11 bases at J, with 13 bases between the two ends. The CDR3 length is 12 residues. CDR3 residues: CASSLEGITAFF. The CDR3 DNA sequence: TGTGCCAGCAGTTTGGAGGGGATAACGGCTTTCTTT.

In the case of this clone: The sample has other DNA sequences that encode this CDR3 too. The chain uses TRBV5-1 and TRBJ1-1; 11 bases are a match to TRBD1. CDR1 and CDR2 (germline): SGHRS, YFSETQ. This CDR3 is built from 14 residues. The trim removed 4 bases at V and 5 bases at J, leaving 4 bases unmatched. The CDR3 protein is CASSPGTGGTEAFF. The CDR3, as DNA: TGCGCCAGCAGCCCCGGGACAGGGGGAACTGAAGCTTTCTTT.

V and J are TRBV19 and TRBJ1-5; perhaps TRBD1 as D (6 bases). The V and J ends lost 4 bases and 9 bases respectively, with 13 bases between them. This CDR3 is 13 amino acids long. CDR1 is LNHDA and CDR2 is SQIVND in the germline V gene (reference sequence). CDR3 DNA: TGTGCCAGTAGTAAGACAGGCGTGGGGCCCCAGCATTTT. It specifies CASSKTGVGPQHF.

The rearrangement links TRBV6-1 to TRBJ1-2; unclear D gene. CDR3 length: 13 residues. V shed 2 bases and J shed 0 bases, with 4 bases lying between them. Germline CDR1 reads MNHNS; CDR2 reads SASEGT. The CDR3 sequence: CASSETANYGYTF. For the CDR3, the DNA is TGTGCCAGCAGTGAAACAGCTAACTATGGCTACACCTTC.

Written as DNA, the CDR3 is TGCGCCAGCAGCCAGGATCCTTCAGCGCCCCAGCATTTT. Protein sequence: CASSQDPSAPQHF. The chain uses TRBV5-1 and TRBJ1-5; D uncertain. This CDR3 comprises 13 residues. CDR1 and CDR2 (germline): SGHRS, YFSETQ. V lost 4 bases and J lost 9, with 14 bases in between.

V and J are TRBV5-1 and TRBJ2-2; D is perhaps TRBD2 (6 bases). The CDR3 contains 15 residues. Trimming left V 5 bases short and J 4 bases short, with 15 bases between. The germline V gene has CDR1 SGHRS and CDR2 YFSETQ. CDR3 DNA: TGCGCCAGCAGAGCGGCGGGACCATCCACCGGGGAGCTGTTTTTT. Translating gives CASRAAGPSTGELFF.

CDR3 bases: TGCAGTGCTAGTTGGTGGGGGGTCCAAGAGACCCAGTACTTC. This encodes CSASWWGVQETQYF. This rearrangement joins TRBV20-1 to TRBJ2-5; D is possibly TRBD2 (6 bases). The V end lost 3 bases, the J end lost 1 base, and 12 bases lay between the germline ends. CDR3 length: 14 residues. The germline CDR1 and CDR2 sequences are DFQATT and SNEGSKA (reference sequence).

This clone is a singleton in its sample. This chain links TRBV6-5 with TRBJ1-4; 8 nucleotides line up with TRBD1. This CDR3 region has 14 residues. V gave up 8 bases and J gave up 7 bases; unmatched junction bases: 9. The germline V gene has CDR1 MNHEY and CDR2 SVGAGI. Written as DNA, the CDR3 is TGTGCCAGCGGGGAGACAGGGGCAGGTGAAAAACTGTTTTTT. It is translated as CASGETGAGEKLFF.

To note about this clone: Different DNA sequences within this sample yield the same CDR3. This chain links TRBV20-1 with TRBJ2-7; D gene ambiguous. This CDR3 has 11 residues. Trimming shortened V by 2 bases and J by 6 bases, and 8 bases separated the two germline ends. Germline assignment: CDR1 DFQATT and CDR2 SNEGSKA (reference sequence). CDR3 coding DNA: TGCAGTGCTAGATCCGGGTTCGAGCAGTACTTC. It codes for CSARSGFEQYF.

J is TRBJ1-5 and V is TRBV6-5, with 8 bases identical to TRBD1. Germline V CDR1 and CDR2: MNHEY, SVGAGI. The CDR3 consists of 13 residues. The ends lost 6 bases at V and 8 bases at J; junction bases unmatched: 6. The CDR3, as DNA: TGTGCCAGCAGCCTGGACAGGGAAAAGCCCCAGCATTTT. Translating gives CASSLDREKPQHF.

The V and J genes are TRBV11-1 and TRBJ2-1, with a weak D call TRBD1 (6 bases). Germline CDR1 and CDR2: SGHAT and FQDESV (reference sequence). The V and J ends lost 5 bases and 4 bases respectively, with 12 bases between them. CDR3 length: 14 amino acids. In DNA, the CDR3 is TGTGCCAGCAGCAGACAGACAGGTTACAATGAGCAGTTCTTC. Its translation is CASSRQTGYNEQFF.

The rearrangement links TRBV5-1 to TRBJ2-7, with D possibly being TRBD1 (5 bases). CDR1 is SGHRS, CDR2 YFSETQ, per germline. Deletions cut 4 bases from V and 2 bases from J, with 13 bases between. CDR3 length: 14 amino acids. For the CDR3, the DNA is TGCGCCAGCAGCCCCGGACATGAAACCTACGAGCAGTACTTC. Residues: CASSPGHETYEQYF.

This sequence joins TRBV19 and TRBJ1-1; D is possibly TRBD1 (5 bases). V was clipped by 4 bases and J by 5 bases, with 20 bases between them. This CDR3 is built from 16 residues. Per germline, CDR1 LNHDA and CDR2 SQIVND (reference sequence). CDR3 amino acids: CASSTTESGGWTEAFF. DNA of the CDR3: TGTGCCAGTAGTACCACAGAGTCGGGGGGTTGGACTGAAGCTTTCTTT.

The chain has TRBV18 and TRBJ2-7; D not certain. V lost 1 base to trimming and J lost 0 bases, with 7 bases between them. The CDR3 runs to 14 residues. From germline, CDR1 is KGHSH and CDR2 LQKENI. CDR3 protein: CASSPRANSYEQYF. Written as DNA, the CDR3 is TGTGCCAGCTCACCACGAGCCAACTCCTACGAGCAGTACTTC.

CDR3 nucleotides: TGTGCCACCAGCAGAGGACAGGACTATGGCTACACCTTC. Translation: CATSRGQDYGYTF. This rearrangement joins TRBV15 to TRBJ1-2; the D gene is possibly TRBD1 (6 bases). Germline CDR1 and CDR2: LNHNV and YYDKDF (reference sequence). The CDR3 is 13 residues long. Trimming cost V 1 base and J 3 bases, with 6 bases left between them.

CDR3 bases: TGTGCCAGCAGCGCCCCCGGGACAGGGGGCCGTTGGGGCTACACCTTC. Its translation: CASSAPGTGGRWGYTF. This chain connects TRBV25-1 to TRBJ1-2, with 12 bases aligning to TRBD1. V was clipped by 6 bases and J by 8 bases; unmatched bases: 13. The CDR3 covers 16 residues. Germline V gives CDR1 MGHDK, CDR2 SYGVNS.

This chain joins TRBV27 and TRBJ1-1, with 10 bases lining up with TRBD1. V dropped 6 bases and J dropped 0; count of bases not matched to a gene: 4. The CDR3 sequence is 15 residues long. CDR1 is MNHEY, CDR2 SMNVEV, per germline (reference sequence). The CDR3 nucleotides read TGTGCCAGCAGGGACAGGGGGACACTGAACACTGAAGCTTTCTTT. Protein product: CASRDRGTLNTEAFF.

V usage is TRBV28 and J usage is TRBJ1-2, with 11 bases identical to TRBD1. The ends lost 6 bases at V and 7 bases at J; junction bases unmatched: 7. The CDR3 consists of 14 residues. Germline V gene lookup returns CDR1 MDHEN and CDR2 SYDVKM. The CDR3: CASRGTGGPSGYTF. The CDR3, as DNA: TGTGCCAGCAGAGGGACAGGGGGACCTTCTGGCTACACCTTC.

This chain uses TRBV12-3 or TRBV12-4 with TRBJ1-2; 7 nucleotides agree with TRBD1. Trimming cost V 6 bases and J 7 bases; bases outside gene matches: 8. The CDR3 length is 13 residues. The chain's CDR3 is CASSPEGAGGYTF. CDR3 coding DNA: TGTGCCAGCAGCCCGGAGGGGGCTGGTGGCTACACCTTC.

This chain connects TRBV3-1 (or the pseudogene TRBV3-2) to TRBJ1-2; D gene uncertain. The V end lost 3 bases, the J end lost 5 bases, and 10 bases lay between the germline ends. The CDR3 sequence is 13 residues long. The germline CDR1 and CDR2 sequences are LGHDT and YNNKEL (reference sequence). CDR3 nucleotide sequence: TGTGCCAGCAGCCACGACGGAGGGTATGGCTACACCTTC. Amino acids: CASSHDGGYGYTF.

The chain uses TRBV7-9 and TRBJ1-4, with 7 bases fitting TRBD1. Germline-derived CDR1 and CDR2 are SEHNR and FQNEAQ (reference sequence). The CDR3 length is 16 residues. V lost 4 bases, J lost 1 base, and 6 bases stayed unmatched. CDR3 sequence reads: CASSSQGGGTNEKLFF. For the CDR3, the DNA is TGTGCCAGCAGCTCCCAGGGGGGAGGAACTAATGAAAAACTGTTTTTT.